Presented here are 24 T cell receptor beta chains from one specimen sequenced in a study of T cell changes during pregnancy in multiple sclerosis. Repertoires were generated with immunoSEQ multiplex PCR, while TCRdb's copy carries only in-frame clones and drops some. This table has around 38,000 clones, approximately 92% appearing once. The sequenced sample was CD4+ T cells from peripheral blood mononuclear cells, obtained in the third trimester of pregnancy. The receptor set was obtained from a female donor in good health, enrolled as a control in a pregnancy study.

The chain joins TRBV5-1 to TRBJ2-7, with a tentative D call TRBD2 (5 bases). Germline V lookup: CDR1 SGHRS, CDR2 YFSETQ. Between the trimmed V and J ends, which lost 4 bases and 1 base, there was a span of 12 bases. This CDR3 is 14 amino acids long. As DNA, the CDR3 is TGCGCCAGCAGCCCTACTTCGGGGTCCTACGAGCAGTACTTC. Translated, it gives CASSPTSGSYEQYF.

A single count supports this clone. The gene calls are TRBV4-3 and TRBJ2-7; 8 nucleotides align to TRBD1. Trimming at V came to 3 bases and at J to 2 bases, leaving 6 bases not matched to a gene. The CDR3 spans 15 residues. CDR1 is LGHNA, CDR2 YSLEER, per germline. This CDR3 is CASSHGQGGAYEQYF. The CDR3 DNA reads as TGCGCCAGCAGCCACGGACAGGGTGGGGCCTACGAGCAGTACTTC.

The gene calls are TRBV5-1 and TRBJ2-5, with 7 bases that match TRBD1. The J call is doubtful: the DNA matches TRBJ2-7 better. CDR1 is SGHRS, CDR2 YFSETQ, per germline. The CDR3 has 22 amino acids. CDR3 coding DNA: TGCGCCAGCAGCTTGGCTGGTTCCATCGTTACAGGGGAGCCCCGTAGATCCTACGAGCAGTACTTC. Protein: CASSLAGSIVTGEPRRSYEQYF.

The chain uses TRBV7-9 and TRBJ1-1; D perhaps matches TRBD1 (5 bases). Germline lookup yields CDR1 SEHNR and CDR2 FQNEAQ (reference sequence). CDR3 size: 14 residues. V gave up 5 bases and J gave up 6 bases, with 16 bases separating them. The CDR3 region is CASSHLSGEAEAFF. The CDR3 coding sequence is TGTGCCAGCAGCCACCTATCGGGGGAAGCTGAAGCTTTCTTT.

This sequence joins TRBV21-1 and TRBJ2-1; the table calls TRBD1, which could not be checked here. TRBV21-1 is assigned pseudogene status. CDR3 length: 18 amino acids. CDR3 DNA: TGTGCCAGACTAAAGGGGGCAGCCGGGACAGGAGGGATGGGTGAGCAGTTCTTC. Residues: CARLKGAAGTGGMGEQFF.

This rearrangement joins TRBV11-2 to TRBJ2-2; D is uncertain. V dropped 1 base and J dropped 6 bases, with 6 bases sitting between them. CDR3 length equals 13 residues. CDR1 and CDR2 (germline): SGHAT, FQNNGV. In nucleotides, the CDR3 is TGTGCCAGCAGCTTAGTCCGTTCCGGGGAGCTGTTTTTT. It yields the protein CASSLVRSGELFF.

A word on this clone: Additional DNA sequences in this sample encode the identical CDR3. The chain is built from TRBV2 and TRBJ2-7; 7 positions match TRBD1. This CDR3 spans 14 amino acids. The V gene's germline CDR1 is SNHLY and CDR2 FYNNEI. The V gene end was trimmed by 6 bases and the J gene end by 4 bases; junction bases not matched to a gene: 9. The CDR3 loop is CASSPTTGEYEQYF. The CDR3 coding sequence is TGTGCCAGCAGCCCCACTACAGGGGAGTACGAGCAGTACTTC.

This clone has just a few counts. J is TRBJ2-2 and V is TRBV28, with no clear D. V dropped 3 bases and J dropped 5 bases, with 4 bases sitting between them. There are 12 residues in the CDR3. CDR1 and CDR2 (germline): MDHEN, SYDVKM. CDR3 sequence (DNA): TGTGCCAGCAGTTTCAGTACCGGGGAGCTGTTTTTT. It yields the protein CASSFSTGELFF.

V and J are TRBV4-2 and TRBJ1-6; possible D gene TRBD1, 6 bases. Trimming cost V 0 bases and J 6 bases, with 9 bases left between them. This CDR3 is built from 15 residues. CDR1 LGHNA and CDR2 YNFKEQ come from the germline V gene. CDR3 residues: CASSQEGGLNSPLHF. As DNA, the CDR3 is TGTGCCAGCAGCCAAGAGGGGGGGCTTAATTCACCCCTCCACTTT.

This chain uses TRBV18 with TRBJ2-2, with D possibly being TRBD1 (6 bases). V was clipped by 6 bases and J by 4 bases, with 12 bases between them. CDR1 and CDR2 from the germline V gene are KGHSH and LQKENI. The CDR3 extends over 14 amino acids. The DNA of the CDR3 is TGTGCCAGCTCTCCAGGACAGACCACCGGGGAGCTGTTTTTT. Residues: CASSPGQTTGELFF. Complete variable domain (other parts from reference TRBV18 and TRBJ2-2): NAGVMQNPRHLVRRRGQEARLRCSPMKGHSHVYWYRQLPEEGLKFMVYLQKENIIDESGMPKERFSAEFPKEGPSILRIQQVVRGDSAAYFCASSPGQTTGELFFGEGSRLTVL.

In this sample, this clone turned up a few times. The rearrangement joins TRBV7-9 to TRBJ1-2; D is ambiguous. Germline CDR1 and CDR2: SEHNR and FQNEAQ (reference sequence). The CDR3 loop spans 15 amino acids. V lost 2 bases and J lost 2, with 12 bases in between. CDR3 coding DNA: TGTGCCAGCAGCTTACTAACCCCTTTAAACTATGGCTACACCTTC. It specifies CASSLLTPLNYGYTF. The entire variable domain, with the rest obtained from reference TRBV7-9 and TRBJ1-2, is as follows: DTGVSQNPRHKITKRGQNVTFRCDPISEHNRLYWYRQTLGQGPEFLTYFQNEAQLEKSRLLSDRFSAERPKGSFSTLEIQRTEQGDSAMYLCASSLLTPLNYGYTFGSGTRLTVV.

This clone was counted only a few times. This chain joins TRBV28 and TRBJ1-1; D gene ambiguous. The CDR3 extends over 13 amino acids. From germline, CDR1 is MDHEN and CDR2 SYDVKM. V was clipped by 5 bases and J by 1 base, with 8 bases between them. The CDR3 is CASSPTANTEAFF. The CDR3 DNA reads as TGTGCCAGCAGTCCTACAGCGAACACTGAAGCTTTCTTT.

CDR3 region: CASSLGGLRAEAFF. The CDR3 DNA is TGTGCCAGCAGCTTGGGCGGGTTAAGGGCTGAAGCTTTCTTT. J is TRBJ1-1 and V is TRBV5-4; D is undetermined. The CDR3 has 14 residues. Trimming took off 0 bases at V and 6 bases at J, with 12 bases between the two ends. The germline gives CDR1 SGHNT, CDR2 YYREEE (reference sequence).

Written as DNA, the CDR3 is TGTGCCAGCAGCGTAGAGGGCAGGGGGGATTCACCCCTCCACTTT. Translated, it gives CASSVEGRGDSPLHF. The J gene is TRBJ1-6, the V gene TRBV9; 7 bases are shared with TRBD1. CDR1 is SGDLS and CDR2 is YYNGEE in the germline V gene. J lost 8 bases, V lost 0 bases, and 5 bases had no gene match. CDR3 length: 15 amino acids.

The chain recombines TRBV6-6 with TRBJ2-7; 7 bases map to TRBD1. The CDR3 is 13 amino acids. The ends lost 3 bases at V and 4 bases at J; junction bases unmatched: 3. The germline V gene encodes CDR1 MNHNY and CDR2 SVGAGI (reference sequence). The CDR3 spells CASSYDRAYEQYF. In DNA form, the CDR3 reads TGTGCCAGCAGTTATGACAGGGCGTACGAGCAGTACTTC.

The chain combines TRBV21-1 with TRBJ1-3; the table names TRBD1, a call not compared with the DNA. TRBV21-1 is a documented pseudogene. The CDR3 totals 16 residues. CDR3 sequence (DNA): TGTGCCAGCAGCACGGAACAGGAAGACTCTGGAAACACCATATATTTT. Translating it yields CASSTEQEDSGNTIYF.

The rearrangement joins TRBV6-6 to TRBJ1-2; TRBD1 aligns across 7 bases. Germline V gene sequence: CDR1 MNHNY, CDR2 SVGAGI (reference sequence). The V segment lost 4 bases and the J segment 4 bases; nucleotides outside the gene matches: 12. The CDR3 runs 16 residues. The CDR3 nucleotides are TGTGCCAGCAGTTCCACGACAGGGAGGTATACCTATGGCTACACCTTC. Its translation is CASSSTTGRYTYGYTF.

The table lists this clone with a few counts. DNA of the CDR3: TGTGCCAGCAGCCAAGCTACAGGGTCGCCTTATGGCTACACCTTC. Translation gives CASSQATGSPYGYTF. The V gene is TRBV14, the J gene TRBJ1-2; the D gene is possibly TRBD1 (6 bases). Germline V gene sequence: CDR1 SGHDN, CDR2 FVKESK. This CDR3 has 15 residues. V was trimmed by 1 base and J by 5 bases, leaving 14 bases between them.

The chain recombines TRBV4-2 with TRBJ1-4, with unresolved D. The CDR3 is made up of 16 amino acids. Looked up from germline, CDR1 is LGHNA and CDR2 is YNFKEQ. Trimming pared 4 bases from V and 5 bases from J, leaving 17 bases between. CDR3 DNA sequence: TGTGCCAGCAGCCCCGAGGGTCGGGCCGGGAATGAAAAACTGTTTTTT. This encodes CASSPEGRAGNEKLFF.

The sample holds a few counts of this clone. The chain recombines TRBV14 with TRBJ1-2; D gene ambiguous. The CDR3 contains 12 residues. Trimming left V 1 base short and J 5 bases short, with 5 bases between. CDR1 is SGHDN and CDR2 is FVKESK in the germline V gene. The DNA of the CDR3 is TGTGCCAGCAGCCAAGCCGTATATGGCTACACCTTC. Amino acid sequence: CASSQAVYGYTF.

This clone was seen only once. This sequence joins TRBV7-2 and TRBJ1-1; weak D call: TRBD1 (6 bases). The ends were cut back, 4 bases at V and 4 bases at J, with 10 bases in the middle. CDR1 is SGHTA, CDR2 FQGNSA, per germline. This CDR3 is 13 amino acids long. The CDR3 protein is CASSSTGPTEAFF. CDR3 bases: TGTGCCAGCAGCTCAACAGGGCCCACTGAAGCTTTCTTT.

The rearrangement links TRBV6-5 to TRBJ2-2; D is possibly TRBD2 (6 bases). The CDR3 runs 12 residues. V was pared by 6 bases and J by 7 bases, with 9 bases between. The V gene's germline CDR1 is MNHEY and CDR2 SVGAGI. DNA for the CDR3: TGTGCCAGCAGCCAGGGAGGCGGGGAGCTGTTTTTT. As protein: CASSQGGGELFF.

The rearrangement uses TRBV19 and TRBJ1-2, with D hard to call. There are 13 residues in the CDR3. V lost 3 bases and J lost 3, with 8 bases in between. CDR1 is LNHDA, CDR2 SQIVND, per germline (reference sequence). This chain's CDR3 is CASSIGSDYGYTF. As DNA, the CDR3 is TGTGCCAGTAGTATCGGGAGCGACTATGGCTACACCTTC.

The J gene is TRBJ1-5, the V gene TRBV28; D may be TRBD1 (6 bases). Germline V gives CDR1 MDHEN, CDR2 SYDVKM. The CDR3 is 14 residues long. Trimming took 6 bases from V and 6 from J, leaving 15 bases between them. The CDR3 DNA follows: TGTGCCAGCAGGCAAGGGGGGGCCGGTCAGCCCCAGCATTTT. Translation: CASRQGGAGQPQHF. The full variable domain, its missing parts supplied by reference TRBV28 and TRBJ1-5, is DVKVTQSSRYLVKRTGEKVFLECVQDMDHENMFWYRQDPGLGLRLIYFSYDVKMKEKGDIPEGYSVSREKKERFSLILESASTNQTSMYLCASRQGGAGQPQHFGDGTRLSIL.